The clone carrying this T cell receptor beta chain was recorded only once. The antigen is undetermined. Then a second PCR, running roughly 7 to 11 cycles, was carried out with a sample-barcoded 5' primer and a J-beta primer mix. TCRdb ran MiXCR on the 5' RACE reads and lists one entry per CDR3 protein. The data hold 1.5 million to 2 million distinct CDR3 sequences, with approximately 40% observed a single time. The germline gives CDR1 MNHEY, CDR2 SVGAGI. This CDR3 is built from 13 residues. V shed 11 bases and J shed 3 bases, with 15 bases lying between them. This specimen comes from a study of blood T cells in healthy people across ages. Each sample yielded at least 5.5 micrograms of PBMC total RNA. Study results and caveats: Unsorted PBMC input precluded a conclusive naive versus antigen-experienced comparison. Researchers deemed the diversity estimates from one million T cells underestimates.

Sample: blood. The V gene is TRBV6-5, the J gene TRBJ2-3, with a weak D call TRBD2 (5 bases). This receptor was taken from a human donor in good health. The CDR3: CASQAPGTDTQYF. In nucleotides, the CDR3 is TGTGCCTCCCAGGCACCGGGGACAGATACGCAGTATTTT.